This section outlines one TCR beta chain sequence together with its context. Its antigen remains unidentified. No qualities accompany the bases; no much larger clone lies one base away. The cohort comprised 550 to 700 healthy bone marrow donors. At the time of sampling, every cohort member was nominally healthy, though immune exposures that went unrecorded were likely present. The donor tested CMV seronegative, placing the donor among the 350 or so seronegative members of the cohort. Each donor provided a peripheral blood sample, and peripheral blood mononuclear cells were used for TCR beta sequencing. The Qiagen DNeasy Blood Extraction Kit was used to extract genomic DNA from the blood cell samples. This sample was taken from a study of cytomegalovirus exposure and HLA in healthy donors (dated by TCRdb to between 2016 and 2019). Study-wide context: In an earlier analysis of approximately 640 of the donors, 276 Gb of sequence data and approximately 100 million unique TCR beta sequences from about 190 million T cells were reported. Besides the first cohort of approximately 710 subjects, a separate validation cohort made up of some 110 different subjects was used. The study used immunosequencing to profile the T cell repertoires of about 670 subjects and linked those repertoires to cytomegalovirus serostatus. A handful of DR-DQ haplotypes were handled as single units for association and clustering because linkage in the cohort was strong. In a later genetic analysis, genome-wide SNP genotypes for about three fifths of the roughly 670 donors were used, and that subset was treated as a discovery cohort. All discovery cohort repertoires had been generated on a single sequencing platform. The aim of the study was to test whether cataloging public T cell receptors could identify signatures of past pathogen exposure. In an earlier analysis of roughly 580 of the donors, high-throughput TCR beta sequencing was used to judge whether each TCR beta V gene segment behaved as functional or pseudogenic. The genetic ancestry cluster associated with self-reported Caucasian donors included about 81% of the 398 genotyped donors. Across about 380 genotyped donors of the cohort, an average of about 200,000 unique TCR beta nucleotide sequences per donor were sequenced, and roughly 20% of those sequences were non-productive. The number of typed donors differed by locus: about 629-630 for A, B, C, DRB1 and DQB1; 500 to 550 for DQA1; 606 for DPA1; and around 450 for DPB1. A later analysis re-analyzed previously published TCR beta repertoires from 650 to 800 donors and added high-resolution HLA genotyping to study TCR occurrence patterns. Rather than using new phenotypic data, the later analysis identified candidate immune exposures from TCR beta sequences and from how often those sequences occurred across donors. Donor age, sex, ethnicity and CMV serostatus were collected together with the repertoire data. Class I and class II HLA loci were covered by the typing at four-digit resolution. The study combined high-throughput TCR immunosequencing, statistical association of individual TCRs with disease status, and machine learning to predict cytomegalovirus infection status. An early release covering roughly 640 HLA-typed donors comprised about 300 gigabases of sequencing data and about 90 million unique TCR sequences. The paper as a whole reports these results and caveats: In a later analysis, most CMV-associated TCR beta chains were found to appear HLA-restricted, with HLA associations seemingly driven largely by CMV exposure. Only TCR beta chains were sequenced in this cohort, and the absence of alpha or paired-chain data limited detectable features. In an earlier analysis of 587 of the donors, most TCR beta V segments were observed in productive rearrangements about 90% or about 30% of the time, broadly matching IMGT annotations. CMV serostatus was the only immune exposure information available for the cohort. The authors suggested that the approach could potentially be extended to other disease states and immunological phenotypes. V-gene and J-gene trimming of TCR beta chains was associated with a missense DCLRE1C variant in a later genetic analysis, and the association was replicated in an independent cohort. The classifier was reported to diagnose cytomegalovirus status with high specificity and sensitivity in both the original and validation cohorts. Several of the top co-occurrence clusters appeared to be linked to parvovirus B19, influenza, CMV and Epstein-Barr virus, according to a later analysis. A cluster of highly shared sequence variants was judged likely to represent a technical artifact of the sequencing pipeline. Because HLA typing was unavailable for some donors at each locus, only the typed subset was used in association tests. A later analysis found that TCR association rates varied across HLA loci, with DRB1 alleles showing the most associated TCRs and HLA-C alleles the fewest. Compared with the 666-donor mean, donors in an Asian-associated ancestry cluster had fewer N-insertions in productive TCRs, according to a later genetic analysis. Correlated functional status among segregating V segments might reflect linkage disequilibrium, but an unknown experimental factor could not be ruled out. A further reported finding was that TCR beta sequences accurately predicted the HLA-A and HLA-B alleles for most subjects in the first cohort. A later analysis associated 16,951 TCR beta sequences with specific HLA alleles at a false discovery rate of 0.05. A total of around 150 TCR beta chains were listed by the study as associated with cytomegalovirus. Three of the identified cytomegalovirus-associated TCR beta chains were confirmed in vitro to be specific for cytomegalovirus antigens. Assigning TCR associations to individual alleles was difficult when HLA alleles, especially DR and DQ, strongly co-occurred. Most TCR sequences were observed very rarely across donors, whereas some public TCRs were present in many individuals. Some IMGT-functional V segments, including TRBV6-2 and TRBV6-3, could not be told apart with the 87-base-pair reads, so those segments were excluded. Compared with equally common non-associated chains, HLA-associated TCR beta chains in a later analysis were more clonally expanded and had lower generation probabilities. The earlier analysis of almost 600 of the donors excluded roughly 17 rarely observed V segments, including chromosome 9 orphons, because counts were too low. Roughly uniform sequencing depth across donors was assumed in presence/absence analyses, although this assumption may not hold.

Libraries were built with the immunoSEQ multiplex PCR assay. The multiplex PCR relied on a mix of 60 forward primers for TCR Vbeta segments and 13 reverse primers for TCR Jbeta segments. The CDR3 region of rearranged TCR beta genes was amplified from genomic DNA by a multiplex PCR assay. The Illumina HiSeq System was used to sequence the amplified TCR beta libraries as 87-base-pair reads. The authors' analysis ran thus. In a later analysis, tens of millions of unique TCR beta chains were counted across the approximately 640 repertoires, and approximately 9.9 million of these chains were shared by at least two donors. To remove PCR and sequencing errors, raw reads were error-corrected and collapsed into unique sequences using a nearest-neighbor algorithm that merged closely related sequences. To assign V, D and J gene segments, CDR3 sequences were aligned to IMGT reference sequences. Each retained sequence needed at least a six-nucleotide match to both a V gene segment and a J gene segment. Rearrangements were classified as productive when the CDR3 lacked stop codons and remained in frame with V and J, and all other rearrangements were classified as non-productive. Following IMGT convention, CDR3 was defined as the stretch from the second conserved V-encoded cysteine to the conserved J-encoded phenylalanine. The earlier analysis of 550 to 650 of the donors excluded any sequence lacking an unambiguous match to a single V gene segment. An earlier analysis of several hundred of the donors called V segments functional above 56.7% productive rearrangements and segregating when the between-donor standard deviation exceeded 5%. A statistical classification framework was built to diagnose cytomegalovirus status from the catalog of TCR beta chain sequences. A later analysis assigned V and J genes by comparing TCR nucleotide sequences with IMGT/GENE-DB human TR gene sequences. A later analysis assigned CDR3 sequences and most-parsimonious VDJ recombination scenarios with the TCRdist pipeline. In a later analysis, every TCR beta chain was defined by the combination of its CDR3 amino acid sequence and its V-gene family, and reads without a unique V-gene family were dropped. As a way to deal with suspected cross-contamination and a sequencing artifact, a later analysis dropped 450 to 600 nucleotide sequences that were highly shared and had low generation probability. In a later analysis, a clonal expansion index for each public chain was calculated from normalized within-repertoire ranks of inferred template counts. Generation probabilities in a later analysis came from a VDJ recombination model fitted to out-of-frame rearrangements, and those results were checked against IGoR. In a later analysis, hypergeometric tests were used to score TCR-TCR, TCR-HLA and TCR-CMV co-occurrence, with a repertoire-size bias correction applied to TCR pairs. In a later analysis, false discovery rates were estimated by permuting HLA or CMV assignments 20 times. A later analysis grouped co-occurring TCRs with DBSCAN, adding TCRdist sequence similarity when clustering within HLA-allele-positive subsets. Co-occurrence clustering excluded repertoires with fewer than 30,000 or more than 120,000 public chains, plus five with anomalous nucleotide sharing. In TCRdb, the immuneACCESS table is reduced to in-frame sequences with V and J assigned. These tables do not hold every clone; where another copy was compared, an unresolved V gene accounts for under half, and the others remain unexplained. That table is the source of V, J and clone size, and D and trimming were worked out from the DNA. This sample holds fewer than 35,000 clones; around nine tenths were observed only once. The ten top clones hold approximately 2.6% of the sample.

V and J are truncated by 5 bases and 4 bases respectively, leaving an intervening sequence of 24 bases. The CDR3 spans 18 residues, from the cysteine through the phenylalanine. Kept here is only the CDR3 DNA, which spans 54 bases and is read in frame from base 1. The rearranged segments are TRBV23-1 and TRBJ1-5, with a weak D call of TRBD1 (6 bases match). TRBV23-1 has ORF status, its function being uncertain. This sequence originates from a boy aged 5-17 years in good health and CMV-seronegative. Sequenced: PBMCs. The CDR3 sequence is CASSGRQQGRYLNQPQHF. The bases read TGCGCCAGCAGTGGGCGCCAACAGGGACGGTACTTGAATCAGCCCCAGCATTTT.